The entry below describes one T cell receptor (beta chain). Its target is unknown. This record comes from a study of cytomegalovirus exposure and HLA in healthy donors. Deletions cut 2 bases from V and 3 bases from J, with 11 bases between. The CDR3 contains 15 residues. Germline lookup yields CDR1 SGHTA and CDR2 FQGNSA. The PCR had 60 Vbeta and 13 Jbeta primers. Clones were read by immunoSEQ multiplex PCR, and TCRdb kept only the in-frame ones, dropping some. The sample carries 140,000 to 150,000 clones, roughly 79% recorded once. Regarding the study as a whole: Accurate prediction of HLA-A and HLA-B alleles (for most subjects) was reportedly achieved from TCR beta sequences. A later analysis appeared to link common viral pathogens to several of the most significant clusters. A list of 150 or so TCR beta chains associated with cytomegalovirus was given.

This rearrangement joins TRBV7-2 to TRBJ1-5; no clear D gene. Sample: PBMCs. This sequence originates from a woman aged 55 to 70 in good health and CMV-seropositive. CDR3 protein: CASSLMGGNNQPQHF. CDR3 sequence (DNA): TGTGCCAGCAGCTTAATGGGAGGGAACAATCAGCCCCAGCATTTT.